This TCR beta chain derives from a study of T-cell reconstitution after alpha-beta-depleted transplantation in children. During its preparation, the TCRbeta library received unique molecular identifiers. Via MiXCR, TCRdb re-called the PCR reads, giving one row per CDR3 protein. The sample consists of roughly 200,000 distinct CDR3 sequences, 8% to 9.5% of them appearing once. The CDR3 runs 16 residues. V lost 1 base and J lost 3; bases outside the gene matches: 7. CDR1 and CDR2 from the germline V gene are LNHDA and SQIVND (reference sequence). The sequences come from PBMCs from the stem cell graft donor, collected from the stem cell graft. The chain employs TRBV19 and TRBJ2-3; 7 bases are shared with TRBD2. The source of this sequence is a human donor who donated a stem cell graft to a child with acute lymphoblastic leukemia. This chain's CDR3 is CASSIGGLGATDTQYF. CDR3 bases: TGTGCCAGTAGTATAGGAGGACTAGGAGCAACAGATACGCAGTATTTT.